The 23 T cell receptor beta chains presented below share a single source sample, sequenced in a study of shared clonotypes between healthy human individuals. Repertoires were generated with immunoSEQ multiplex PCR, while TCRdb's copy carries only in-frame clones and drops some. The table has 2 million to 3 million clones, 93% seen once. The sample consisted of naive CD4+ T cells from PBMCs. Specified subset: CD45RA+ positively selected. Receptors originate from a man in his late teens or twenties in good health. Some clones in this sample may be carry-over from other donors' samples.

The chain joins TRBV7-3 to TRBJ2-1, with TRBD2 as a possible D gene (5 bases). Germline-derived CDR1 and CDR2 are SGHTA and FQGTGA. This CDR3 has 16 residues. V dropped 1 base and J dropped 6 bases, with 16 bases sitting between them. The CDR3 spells CASSLIGLAAGNEQFF. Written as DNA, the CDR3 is TGTGCCAGCAGCTTAATCGGGCTTGCGGCGGGCAATGAGCAGTTCTTC. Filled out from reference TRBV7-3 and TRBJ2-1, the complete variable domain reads GAGVSQTPSNKVTEKGKYVELRCDPISGHTALYWYRQSLGQGPEFLIYFQGTGAADDSGLPNDRFFAVRPEGSVSTLKIQRTERGDSAVYLCASSLIGLAAGNEQFFGPGTRLTVL.

The CDR3 is CASSPYTTGNTEAFF. The CDR3, as DNA: TGTGCCAGCTCACCCTATACTACAGGGAACACTGAAGCTTTCTTT. The chain uses TRBV18 and TRBJ1-1; tentatively, D is TRBD1 (5 bases). V lost 3 bases to trimming and J lost 1 base, with 12 bases between them. Germline V gene data show CDR1 as KGHSH and CDR2 as LQKENI. The CDR3 consists of 15 residues. The variable domain in full, with the rest retrieved from reference TRBV18 and TRBJ1-1, is NAGVMQNPRHLVRRRGQEARLRCSPMKGHSHVYWYRQLPEEGLKFMVYLQKENIIDESGMPKERFSAEFPKEGPSILRIQQVVRGDSAAYFCASSPYTTGNTEAFFGQGTRLTVV.

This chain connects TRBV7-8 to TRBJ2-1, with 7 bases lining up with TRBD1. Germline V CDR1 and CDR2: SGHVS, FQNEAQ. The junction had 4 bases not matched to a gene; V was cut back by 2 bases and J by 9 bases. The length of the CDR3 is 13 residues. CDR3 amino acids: CASSLRTGLEQFF. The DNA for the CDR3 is TGTGCCAGCAGCTTAAGGACAGGCCTTGAGCAGTTCTTC.

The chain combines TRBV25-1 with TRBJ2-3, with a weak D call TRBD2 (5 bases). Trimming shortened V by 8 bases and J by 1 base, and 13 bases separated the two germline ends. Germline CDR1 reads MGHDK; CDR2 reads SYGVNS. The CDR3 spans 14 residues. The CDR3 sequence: CASEGSRGTDTQYF. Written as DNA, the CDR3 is TGTGCCAGCGAGGGATCTCGCGGCACAGATACGCAGTATTTT.

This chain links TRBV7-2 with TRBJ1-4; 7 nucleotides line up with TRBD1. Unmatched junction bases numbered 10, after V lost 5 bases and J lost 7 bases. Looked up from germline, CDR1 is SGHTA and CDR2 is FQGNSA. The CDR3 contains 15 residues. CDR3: CASSLRQGWGEKLFF. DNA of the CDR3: TGTGCCAGCAGCCTTCGACAGGGTTGGGGTGAAAAACTGTTTTTT.

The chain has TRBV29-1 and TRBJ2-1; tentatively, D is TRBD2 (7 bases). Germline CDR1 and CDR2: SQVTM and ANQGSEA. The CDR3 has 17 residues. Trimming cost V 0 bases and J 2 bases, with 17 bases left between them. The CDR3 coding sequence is TGCAGCGTTGAAGACTTGGGAGGGGGAGTGGCCTACAATGAGCAGTTCTTC. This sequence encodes CSVEDLGGGVAYNEQFF.

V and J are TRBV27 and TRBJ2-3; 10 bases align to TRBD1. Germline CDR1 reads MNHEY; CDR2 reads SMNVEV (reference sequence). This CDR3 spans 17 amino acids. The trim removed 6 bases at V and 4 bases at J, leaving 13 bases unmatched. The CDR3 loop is CASRSRTGGVEADTQYF. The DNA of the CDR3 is TGTGCCAGCAGAAGTCGGACAGGGGGTGTGGAGGCAGATACGCAGTATTTT.

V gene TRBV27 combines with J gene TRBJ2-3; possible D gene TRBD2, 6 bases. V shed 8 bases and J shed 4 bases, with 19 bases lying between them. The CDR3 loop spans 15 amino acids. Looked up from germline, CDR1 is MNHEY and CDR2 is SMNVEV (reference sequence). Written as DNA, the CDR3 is TGTGCCAGCCGTCTACTTATCTCGGGAGCAGATACGCAGTATTTT. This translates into CASRLLISGADTQYF.

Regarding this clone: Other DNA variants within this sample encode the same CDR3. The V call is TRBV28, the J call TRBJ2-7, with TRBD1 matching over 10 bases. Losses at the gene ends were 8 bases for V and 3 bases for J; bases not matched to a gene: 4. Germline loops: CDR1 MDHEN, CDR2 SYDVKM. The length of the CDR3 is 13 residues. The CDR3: CASAGQGVYEQYF. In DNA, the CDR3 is TGTGCCAGCGCCGGACAGGGGGTCTACGAGCAGTACTTC.

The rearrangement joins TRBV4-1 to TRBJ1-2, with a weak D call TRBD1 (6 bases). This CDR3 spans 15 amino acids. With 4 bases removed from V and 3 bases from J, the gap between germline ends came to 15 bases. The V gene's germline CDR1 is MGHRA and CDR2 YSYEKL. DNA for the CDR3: TGCGCCAGCAGCCTGAGCCAGGGGACTGACTATGGCTACACCTTC. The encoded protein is CASSLSQGTDYGYTF.

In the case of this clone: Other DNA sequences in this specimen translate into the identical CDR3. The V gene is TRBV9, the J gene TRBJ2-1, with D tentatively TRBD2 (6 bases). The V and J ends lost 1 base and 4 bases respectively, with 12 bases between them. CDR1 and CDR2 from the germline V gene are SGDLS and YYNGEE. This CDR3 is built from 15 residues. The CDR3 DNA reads TGTGCCAGCAGCGTATCGGGAGACAGTTACAATGAGCAGTTCTTC. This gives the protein CASSVSGDSYNEQFF.

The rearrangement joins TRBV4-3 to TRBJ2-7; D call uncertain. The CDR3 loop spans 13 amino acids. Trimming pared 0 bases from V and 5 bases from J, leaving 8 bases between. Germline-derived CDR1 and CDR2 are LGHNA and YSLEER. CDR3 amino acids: CASSQEEGDEQYF. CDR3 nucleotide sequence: TGCGCCAGCAGCCAAGAGGAAGGTGACGAGCAGTACTTC.

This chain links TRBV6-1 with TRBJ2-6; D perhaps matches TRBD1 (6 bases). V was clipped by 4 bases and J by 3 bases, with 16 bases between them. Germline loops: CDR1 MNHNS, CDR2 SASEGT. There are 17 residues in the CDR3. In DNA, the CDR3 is TGTGCCAGCAGTGTGGGTAGGGGGATGAGTGGGGCCAACGTCCTGACTTTC. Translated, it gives CASSVGRGMSGANVLTF.

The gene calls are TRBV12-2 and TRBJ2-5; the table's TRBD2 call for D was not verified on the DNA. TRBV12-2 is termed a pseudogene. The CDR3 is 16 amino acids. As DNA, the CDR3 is TGTGCAAGTCGCTTCAAGGAGGGAAAGGACCAAGAGACCCAGTACTTC. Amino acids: CASRFKEGKDQETQYF.

This CDR3 is CASSLTRGLNEQFF. CDR3 coding DNA: TGCGCCAGCAGCTTGACCAGGGGCTTGAATGAGCAGTTCTTC. The gene calls are TRBV5-1 and TRBJ2-1, with D perhaps TRBD1 (6 bases). The CDR3 sequence is 14 residues long. V lost 1 base to trimming and J lost 7 bases, with 12 bases between them. The germline V gene encodes CDR1 SGHRS and CDR2 YFSETQ.

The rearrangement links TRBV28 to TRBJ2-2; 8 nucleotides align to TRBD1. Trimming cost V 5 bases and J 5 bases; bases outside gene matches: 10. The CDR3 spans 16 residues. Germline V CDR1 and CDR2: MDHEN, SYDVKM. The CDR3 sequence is CASSPPRGTGTGELFF. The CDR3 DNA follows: TGTGCCAGCAGTCCCCCACGGGGGACAGGTACCGGGGAGCTGTTTTTT.

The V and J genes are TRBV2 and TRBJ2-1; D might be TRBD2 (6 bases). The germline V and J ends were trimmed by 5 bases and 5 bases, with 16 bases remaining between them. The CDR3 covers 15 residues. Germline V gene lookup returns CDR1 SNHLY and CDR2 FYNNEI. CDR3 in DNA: TGTGCCAGCAGTCCTTTCGGGAGAGGGGACAATGAGCAGTTCTTC. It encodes CASSPFGRGDNEQFF.

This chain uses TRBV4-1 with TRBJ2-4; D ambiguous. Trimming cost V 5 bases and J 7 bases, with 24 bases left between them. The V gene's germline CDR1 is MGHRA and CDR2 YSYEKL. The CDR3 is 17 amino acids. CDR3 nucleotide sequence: TGCGCCAGCAGCACCAATCATCCCGGGTCCCCGAGGAACATTCAGTACTTC. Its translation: CASSTNHPGSPRNIQYF.

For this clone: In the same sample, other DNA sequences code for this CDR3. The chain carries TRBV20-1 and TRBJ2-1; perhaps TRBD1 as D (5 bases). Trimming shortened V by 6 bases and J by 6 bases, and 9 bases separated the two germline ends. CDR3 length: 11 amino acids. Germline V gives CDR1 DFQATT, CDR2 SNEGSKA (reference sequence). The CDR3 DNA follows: TGCAGTGCAACCGACAGCAATGAGCAGTTCTTC. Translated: CSATDSNEQFF.

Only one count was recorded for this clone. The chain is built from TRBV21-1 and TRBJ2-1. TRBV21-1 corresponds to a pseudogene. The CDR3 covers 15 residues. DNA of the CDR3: TGTGCCAGCAGGGTCCGTGCAAGCTCCTACAATGAGCAGTTCTTC. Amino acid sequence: CASRVRASSYNEQFF.

The CDR3 loop reads CASIGGQGGWETQYF. CDR3 sequence (DNA): TGTGCCAGTATTGGAGGACAGGGAGGATGGGAGACCCAGTACTTC. The rearrangement uses TRBV19 and TRBJ2-5, with 8 bases identical to TRBD1. The CDR3 has 15 amino acids. The junction had 12 bases not matched to a gene; V was cut back by 7 bases and J by 5 bases. Germline V gene sequence: CDR1 LNHDA, CDR2 SQIVND (reference sequence).

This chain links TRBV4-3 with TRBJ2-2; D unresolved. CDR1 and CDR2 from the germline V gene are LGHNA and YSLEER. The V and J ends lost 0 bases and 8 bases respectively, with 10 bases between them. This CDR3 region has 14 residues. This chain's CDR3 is CASSQDSRFGELFF. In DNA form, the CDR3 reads TGCGCCAGCAGCCAAGATAGTAGATTTGGGGAGCTGTTTTTT.

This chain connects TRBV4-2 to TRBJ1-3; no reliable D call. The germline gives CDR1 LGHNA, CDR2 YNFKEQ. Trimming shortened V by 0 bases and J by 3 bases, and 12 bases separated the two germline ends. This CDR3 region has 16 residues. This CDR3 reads CASSQEVRGNGNTIYF. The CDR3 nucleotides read TGTGCCAGCAGCCAAGAGGTTAGAGGGAATGGAAACACCATATATTTT.